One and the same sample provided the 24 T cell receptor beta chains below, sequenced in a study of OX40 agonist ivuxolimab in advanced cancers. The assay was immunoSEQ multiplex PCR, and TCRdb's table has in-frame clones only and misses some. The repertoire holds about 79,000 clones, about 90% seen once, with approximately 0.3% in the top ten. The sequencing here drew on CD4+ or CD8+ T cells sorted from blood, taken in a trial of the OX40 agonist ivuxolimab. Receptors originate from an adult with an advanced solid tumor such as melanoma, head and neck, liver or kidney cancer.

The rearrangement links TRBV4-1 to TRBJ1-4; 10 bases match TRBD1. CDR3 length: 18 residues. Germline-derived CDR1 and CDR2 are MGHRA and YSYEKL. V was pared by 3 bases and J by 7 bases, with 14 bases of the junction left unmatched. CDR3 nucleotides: TGCGCCAGCAGCCAGAGGCCGACAGGGGGCGATAGAAGTGAAAAACTGTTTTTT. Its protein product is CASSQRPTGGDRSEKLFF.

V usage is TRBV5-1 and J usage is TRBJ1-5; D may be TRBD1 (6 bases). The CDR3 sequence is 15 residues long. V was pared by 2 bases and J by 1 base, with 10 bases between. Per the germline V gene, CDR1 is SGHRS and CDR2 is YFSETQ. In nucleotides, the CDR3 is TGCGCCAGCAGCTTCTTGGACAGCAGCAATCAGCCCCAGCATTTT. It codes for CASSFLDSSNQPQHF.

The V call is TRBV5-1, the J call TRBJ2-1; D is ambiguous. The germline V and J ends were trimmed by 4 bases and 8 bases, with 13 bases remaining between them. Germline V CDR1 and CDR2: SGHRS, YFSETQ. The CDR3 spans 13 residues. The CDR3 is CASSSREFHEQFF. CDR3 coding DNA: TGCGCCAGCAGCAGTAGGGAATTCCATGAGCAGTTCTTC.

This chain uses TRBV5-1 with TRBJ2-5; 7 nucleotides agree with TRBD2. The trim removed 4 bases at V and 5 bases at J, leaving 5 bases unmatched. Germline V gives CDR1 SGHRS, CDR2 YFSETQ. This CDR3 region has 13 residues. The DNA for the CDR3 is TGCGCCAGCAGCATCGGACTAGACGAGACCCAGTACTTC. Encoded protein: CASSIGLDETQYF. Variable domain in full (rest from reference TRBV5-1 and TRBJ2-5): KAGVTQTPRYLIKTRGQQVTLSCSPISGHRSVSWYQQTPGQGLQFLFEYFSETQRNKGNFPGRFSGRQFSNSRSEMNVSTLELGDSALYLCASSIGLDETQYFGPGTRLLVL.

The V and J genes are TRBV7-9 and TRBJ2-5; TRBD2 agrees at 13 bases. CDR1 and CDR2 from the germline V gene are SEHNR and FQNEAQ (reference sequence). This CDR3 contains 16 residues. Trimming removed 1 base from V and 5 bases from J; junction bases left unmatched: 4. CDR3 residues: CASSLEGLAGQETQYF. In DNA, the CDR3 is TGTGCCAGCAGCTTAGAGGGACTAGCGGGGCAGGAGACCCAGTACTTC. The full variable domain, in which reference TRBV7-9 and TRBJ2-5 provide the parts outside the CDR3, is DTGVSQNPRHKITKRGQNVTFRCDPISEHNRLYWYRQTLGQGPEFLTYFQNEAQLEKSRLLSDRFSAERPKGSFSTLEIQRTEQGDSAMYLCASSLEGLAGQETQYFGPGTRLLVL.

CDR3 nucleotides: TGTGCCAGCAGTTCGAACCGGGACAGGGGGCGCGGGAACTATGGCTACACCTTC. Translating gives CASSSNRDRGRGNYGYTF. The V and J genes are TRBV28 and TRBJ1-2, with 12 positions matching TRBD1. The CDR3 contains 18 residues. The germline CDR1 and CDR2 sequences are MDHEN and SYDVKM. J was trimmed by 2 bases and V by 4 bases; bases with no gene match: 11.

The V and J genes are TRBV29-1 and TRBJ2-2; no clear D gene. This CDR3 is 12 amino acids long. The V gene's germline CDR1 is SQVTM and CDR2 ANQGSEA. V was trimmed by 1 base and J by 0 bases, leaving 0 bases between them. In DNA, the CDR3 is TGCAGCGTTGAAGCGAACACCGGGGAGCTGTTTTTT. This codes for CSVEANTGELFF.

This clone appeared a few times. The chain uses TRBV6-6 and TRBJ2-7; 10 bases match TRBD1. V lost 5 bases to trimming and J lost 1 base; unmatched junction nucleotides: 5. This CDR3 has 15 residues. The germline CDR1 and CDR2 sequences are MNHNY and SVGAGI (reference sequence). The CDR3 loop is CASSEGQGFSYEQYF. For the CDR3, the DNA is TGTGCCAGCAGTGAGGGACAGGGGTTTTCCTACGAGCAGTACTTC.

The CDR3 DNA reads as TGTGCCAGCAGTGAATCCCCCCCCTATCGAGCTTTCTTT. It encodes CASSESPPYRAFF. The V call is TRBV25-1, the J call TRBJ1-1, with D unclear. This CDR3 has 13 residues. Trimming cost V 1 base and J 10 bases, with 13 bases left between them. From germline, CDR1 is MGHDK and CDR2 SYGVNS. Drawing the rest from reference TRBV25-1 and TRBJ1-1, the complete variable domain is EADIYQTPRYLVIGTGKKITLECSQTMGHDKMYWYQQDPGMELHLIHYSYGVNSTEKGDLSSESTVSRIRTEHFPLTLESARPSHTSQYLCASSESPPYRAFFGQGTRLTVV.

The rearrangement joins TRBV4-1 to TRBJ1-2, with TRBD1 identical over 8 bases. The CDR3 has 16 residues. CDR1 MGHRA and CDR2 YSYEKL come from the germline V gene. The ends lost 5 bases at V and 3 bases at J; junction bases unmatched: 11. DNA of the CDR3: TGCGCCAGCAGCTCCATCGGACAGGGACCTTACTATGGCTACACCTTC. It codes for CASSSIGQGPYYGYTF.

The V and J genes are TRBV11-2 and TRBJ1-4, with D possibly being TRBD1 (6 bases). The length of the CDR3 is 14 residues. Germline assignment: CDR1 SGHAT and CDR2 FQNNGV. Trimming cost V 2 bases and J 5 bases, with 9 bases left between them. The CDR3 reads CASSLTGSNEKLFF. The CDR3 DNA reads TGTGCCAGCAGCTTAACAGGGTCAAATGAAAAACTGTTTTTT.

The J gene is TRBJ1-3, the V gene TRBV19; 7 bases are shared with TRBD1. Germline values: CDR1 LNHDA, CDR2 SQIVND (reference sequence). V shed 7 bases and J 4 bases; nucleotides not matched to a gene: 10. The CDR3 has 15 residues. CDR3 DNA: TGTGCCAGTACGTTAAGACAGGGTTCCGGAAACACCATATATTTT. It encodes CASTLRQGSGNTIYF.

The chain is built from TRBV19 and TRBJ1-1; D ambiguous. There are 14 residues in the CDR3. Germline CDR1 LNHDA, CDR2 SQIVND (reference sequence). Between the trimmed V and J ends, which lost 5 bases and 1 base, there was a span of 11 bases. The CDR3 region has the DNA TGTGCCAGTAGTCCCCAGATGACGAACACTGAAGCTTTCTTT. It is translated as CASSPQMTNTEAFF. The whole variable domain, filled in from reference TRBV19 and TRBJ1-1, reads DGGITQSPKYLFRKEGQNVTLSCEQNLNHDAMYWYRQDPGQGLRLIYYSQIVNDFQKGDIAEGYSVSREKKESFPLTVTSAQKNPTAFYLCASSPQMTNTEAFFGQGTRLTVV.

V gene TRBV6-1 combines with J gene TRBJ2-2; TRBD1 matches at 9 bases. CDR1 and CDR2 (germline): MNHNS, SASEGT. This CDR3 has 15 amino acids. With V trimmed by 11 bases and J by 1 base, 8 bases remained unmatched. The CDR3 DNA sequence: TGTGCCCTACGGCCGGGACAGGGGAACACCGGGGAGCTGTTTTTT. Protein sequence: CALRPGQGNTGELFF.

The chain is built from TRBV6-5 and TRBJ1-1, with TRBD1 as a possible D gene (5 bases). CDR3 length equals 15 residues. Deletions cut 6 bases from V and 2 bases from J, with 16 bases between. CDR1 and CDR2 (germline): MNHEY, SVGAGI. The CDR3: CASRPHRQLNTEAFF. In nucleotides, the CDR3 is TGTGCCAGCAGACCCCATCGACAGCTTAACACTGAAGCTTTCTTT.

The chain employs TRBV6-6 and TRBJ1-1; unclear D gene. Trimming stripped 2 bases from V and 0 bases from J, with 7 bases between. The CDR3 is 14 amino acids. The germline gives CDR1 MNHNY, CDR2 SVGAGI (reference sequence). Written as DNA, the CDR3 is TGTGCCAGCAGTTACACAGACATGAACACTGAAGCTTTCTTT. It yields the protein CASSYTDMNTEAFF.

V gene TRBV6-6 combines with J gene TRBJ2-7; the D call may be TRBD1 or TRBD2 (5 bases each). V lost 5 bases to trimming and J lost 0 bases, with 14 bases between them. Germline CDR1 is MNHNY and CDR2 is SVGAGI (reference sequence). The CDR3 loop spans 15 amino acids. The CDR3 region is CASSPQGPLSYEQYF. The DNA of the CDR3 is TGTGCCAGCAGTCCCCAGGGACCGCTCTCCTACGAGCAGTACTTC.

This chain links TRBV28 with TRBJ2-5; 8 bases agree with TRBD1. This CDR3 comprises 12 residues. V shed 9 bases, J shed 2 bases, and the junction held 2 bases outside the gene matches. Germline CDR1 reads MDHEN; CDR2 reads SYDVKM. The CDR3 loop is CASDRGQETQYF. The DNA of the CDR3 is TGTGCCAGTGACAGGGGACAAGAGACCCAGTACTTC.

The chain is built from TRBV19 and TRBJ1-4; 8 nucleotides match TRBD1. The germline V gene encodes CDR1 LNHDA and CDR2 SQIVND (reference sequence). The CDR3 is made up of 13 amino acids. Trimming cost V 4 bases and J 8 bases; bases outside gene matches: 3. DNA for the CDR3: TGTGCCAGTAGTAGCGGACAGGGAGAAAAACTGTTTTTT. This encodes CASSSGQGEKLFF. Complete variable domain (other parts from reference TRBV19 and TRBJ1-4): DGGITQSPKYLFRKEGQNVTLSCEQNLNHDAMYWYRQDPGQGLRLIYYSQIVNDFQKGDIAEGYSVSREKKESFPLTVTSAQKNPTAFYLCASSSGQGEKLFFGSGTQLSVL.

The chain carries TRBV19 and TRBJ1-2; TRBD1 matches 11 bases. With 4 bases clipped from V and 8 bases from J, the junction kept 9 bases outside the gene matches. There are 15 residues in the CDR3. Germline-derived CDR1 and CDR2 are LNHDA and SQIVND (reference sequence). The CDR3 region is CASSSPGQGVYGYTF. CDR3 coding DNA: TGTGCCAGTAGTAGTCCGGGACAGGGGGTTTACGGCTACACCTTC. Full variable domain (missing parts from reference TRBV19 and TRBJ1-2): DGGITQSPKYLFRKEGQNVTLSCEQNLNHDAMYWYRQDPGQGLRLIYYSQIVNDFQKGDIAEGYSVSREKKESFPLTVTSAQKNPTAFYLCASSSPGQGVYGYTFGSGTRLTVV.

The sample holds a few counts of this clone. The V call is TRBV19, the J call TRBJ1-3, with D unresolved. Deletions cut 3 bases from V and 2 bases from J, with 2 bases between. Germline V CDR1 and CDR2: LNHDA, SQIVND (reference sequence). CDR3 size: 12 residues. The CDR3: CASSMAGNTIYF. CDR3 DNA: TGTGCCAGTAGTATGGCTGGAAACACCATATATTTT.

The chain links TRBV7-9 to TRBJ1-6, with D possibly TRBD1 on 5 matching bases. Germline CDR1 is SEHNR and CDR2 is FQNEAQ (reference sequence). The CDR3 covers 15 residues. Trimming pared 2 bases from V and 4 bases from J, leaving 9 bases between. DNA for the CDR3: TGTGCCAGCAGCTTATCTGGGGGGTATAATTCACCCCTCCACTTT. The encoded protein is CASSLSGGYNSPLHF.

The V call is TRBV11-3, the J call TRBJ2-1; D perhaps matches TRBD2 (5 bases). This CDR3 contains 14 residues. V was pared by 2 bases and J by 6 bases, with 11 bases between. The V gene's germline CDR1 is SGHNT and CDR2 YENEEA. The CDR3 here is CASSLSWGANEQFF. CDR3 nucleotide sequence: TGTGCCAGCAGCTTATCGTGGGGAGCCAATGAGCAGTTCTTC.

CDR3 residues: CASSSPGSLSPDTQYF. The CDR3 nucleotides read TGTGCCAGCAGTTCCCCCGGATCTCTGAGCCCAGATACGCAGTATTTT. The chain links TRBV6-5 to TRBJ2-3; unclear D gene. In germline, CDR1 is MNHEY, CDR2 SVGAGI. V lost 4 bases to trimming and J lost 4 bases, with 18 bases between them. The CDR3 is 16 amino acids.